This T cell receptor beta chain was sequenced in a study of identifying expanded T cells in peripheral blood. Study findings and constraints: About 1.2 clones differed between technical replicates, versus roughly 16 and 20 over time.

Healthy donors had no documented immune events, such as infections, while sampled. Method: immunoSEQ multiplex PCR; TCRdb's copy keeps in-frame clones and lacks some. The sample lists 45,000 to 75,000 clones, around 81% occurring once. On this clone itself: Its antigen is undetermined.

The germline V gene encodes CDR1 SQVTM and CDR2 ANQGSEA. CDR3 length equals 12 residues. V was trimmed by 7 bases and J by 3 bases, leaving 12 bases between them. Material for sequencing was blood. This TCR was recovered from a person aged 18-69 years in good health. The chain carries TRBV29-1 and TRBJ1-1; D is perhaps TRBD1 (6 bases). Here the CDR3 reads CSEGGTYTEAFF. In nucleotides, the CDR3 is TGCAGCGAAGGGGGAACCTACACTGAAGCTTTCTTT.